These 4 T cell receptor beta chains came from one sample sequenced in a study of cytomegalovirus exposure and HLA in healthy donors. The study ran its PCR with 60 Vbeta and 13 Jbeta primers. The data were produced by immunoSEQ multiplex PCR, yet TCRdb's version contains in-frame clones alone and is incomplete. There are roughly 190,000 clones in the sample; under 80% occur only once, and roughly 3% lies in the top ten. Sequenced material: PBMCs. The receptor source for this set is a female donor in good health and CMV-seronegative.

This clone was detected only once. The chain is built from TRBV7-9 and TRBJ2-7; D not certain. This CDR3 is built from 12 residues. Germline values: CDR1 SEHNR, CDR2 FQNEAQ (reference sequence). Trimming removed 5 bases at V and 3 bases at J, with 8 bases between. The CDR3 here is CASSPDFYEQYF. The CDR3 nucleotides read TGTGCCAGCAGCCCCGACTTCTACGAGCAGTACTTC.

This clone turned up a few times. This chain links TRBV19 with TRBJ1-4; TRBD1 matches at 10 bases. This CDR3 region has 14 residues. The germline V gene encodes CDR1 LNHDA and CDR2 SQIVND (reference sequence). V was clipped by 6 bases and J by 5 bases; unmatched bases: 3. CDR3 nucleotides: TGTGCCAGTAGGGGACAGGGGTCCAATGAAAAACTGTTTTTT. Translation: CASRGQGSNEKLFF.

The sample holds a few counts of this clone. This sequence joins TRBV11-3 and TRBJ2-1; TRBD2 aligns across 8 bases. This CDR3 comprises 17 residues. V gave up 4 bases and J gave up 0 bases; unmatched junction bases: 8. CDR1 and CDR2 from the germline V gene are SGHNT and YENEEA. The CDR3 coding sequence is TGTGCCAGCAGCTCCTACTCCGGGGGGGGCTCCTACAATGAGCAGTTCTTC. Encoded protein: CASSSYSGGGSYNEQFF.

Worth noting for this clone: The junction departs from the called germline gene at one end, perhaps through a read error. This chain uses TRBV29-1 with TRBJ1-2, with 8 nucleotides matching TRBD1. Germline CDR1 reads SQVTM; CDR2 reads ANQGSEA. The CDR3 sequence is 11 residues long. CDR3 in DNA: TGCAGCGTAAACAGGGGGGACGGCTACGCCTTC. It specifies CSVNRGDGYAF.